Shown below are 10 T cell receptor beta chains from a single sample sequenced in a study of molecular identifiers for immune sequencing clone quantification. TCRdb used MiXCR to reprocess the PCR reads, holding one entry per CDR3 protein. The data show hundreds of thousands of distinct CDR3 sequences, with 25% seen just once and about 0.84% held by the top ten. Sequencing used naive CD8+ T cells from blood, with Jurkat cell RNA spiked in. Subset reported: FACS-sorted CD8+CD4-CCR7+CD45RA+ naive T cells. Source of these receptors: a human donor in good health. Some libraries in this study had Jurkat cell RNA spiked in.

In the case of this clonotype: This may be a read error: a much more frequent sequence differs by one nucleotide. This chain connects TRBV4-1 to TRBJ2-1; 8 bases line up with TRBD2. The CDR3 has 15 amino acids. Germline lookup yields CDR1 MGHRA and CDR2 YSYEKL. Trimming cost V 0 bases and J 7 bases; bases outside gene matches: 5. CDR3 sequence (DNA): TGCGCCAGCAGCCAAGATAGGGTAGCGGGGAATGAGCAGTTCTTC. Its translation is CASSQDRVAGNEQFF.

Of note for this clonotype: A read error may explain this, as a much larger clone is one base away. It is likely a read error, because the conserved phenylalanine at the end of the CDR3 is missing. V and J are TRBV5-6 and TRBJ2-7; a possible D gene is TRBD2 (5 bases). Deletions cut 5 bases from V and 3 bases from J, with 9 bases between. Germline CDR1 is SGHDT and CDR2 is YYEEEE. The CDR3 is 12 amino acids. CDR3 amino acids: CASRFGDYEQYS. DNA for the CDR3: TGTGCCAGCAGATTCGGGGACTACGAGCAGTACTCC.

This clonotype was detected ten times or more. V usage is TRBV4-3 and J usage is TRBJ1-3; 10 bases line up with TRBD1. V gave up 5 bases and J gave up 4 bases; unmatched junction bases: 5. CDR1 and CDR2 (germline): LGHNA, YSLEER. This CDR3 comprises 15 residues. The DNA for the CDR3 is TGCGCCAGCAGCGCCGGGACAGGGGCGGGAAACACCATATATTTT. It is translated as CASSAGTGAGNTIYF.

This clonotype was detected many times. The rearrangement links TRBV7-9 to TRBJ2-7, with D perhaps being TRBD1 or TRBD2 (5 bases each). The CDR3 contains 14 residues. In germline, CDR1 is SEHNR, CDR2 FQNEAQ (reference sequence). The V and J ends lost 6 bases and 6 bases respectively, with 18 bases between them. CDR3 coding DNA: TGTGCCAGCAGTCCTTTGGGGACCGCACTCGAGCAGTACTTC. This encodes CASSPLGTALEQYF. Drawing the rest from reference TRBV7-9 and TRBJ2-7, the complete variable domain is DTGVSQNPRHKITKRGQNVTFRCDPISEHNRLYWYRQTLGQGPEFLTYFQNEAQLEKSRLLSDRFSAERPKGSFSTLEIQRTEQGDSAMYLCASSPLGTALEQYFGPGTRLTVT.

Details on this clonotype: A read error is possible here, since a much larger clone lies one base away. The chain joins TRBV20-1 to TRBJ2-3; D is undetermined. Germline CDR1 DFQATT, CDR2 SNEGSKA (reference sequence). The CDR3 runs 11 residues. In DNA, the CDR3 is TGCTGTGCTAACGATGTGAATACGCAGTATTTT. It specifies CCANDVNTQYF.

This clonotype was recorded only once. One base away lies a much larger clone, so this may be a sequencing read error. The CDR3 bases are TGTACCAGCAGTTACTCCGGGGTGCGGGAGCAGTACTTC. This gives the protein CTSSYSGVREQYF. This chain connects TRBV6-6 to TRBJ2-7, with a tentative D call TRBD2 (5 bases). Germline V gene lookup returns CDR1 MNHNY and CDR2 SVGAGI (reference sequence). This CDR3 comprises 13 residues.

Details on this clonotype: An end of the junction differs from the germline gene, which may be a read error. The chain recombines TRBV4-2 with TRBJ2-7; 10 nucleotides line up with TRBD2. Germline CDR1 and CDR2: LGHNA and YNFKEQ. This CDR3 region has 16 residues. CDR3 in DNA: TGTGCCAGCAGCCCTCCCCAGCGGGAGGGCTATAGGGAGCGGTACTTC. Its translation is CASSPPQREGYRERYF.

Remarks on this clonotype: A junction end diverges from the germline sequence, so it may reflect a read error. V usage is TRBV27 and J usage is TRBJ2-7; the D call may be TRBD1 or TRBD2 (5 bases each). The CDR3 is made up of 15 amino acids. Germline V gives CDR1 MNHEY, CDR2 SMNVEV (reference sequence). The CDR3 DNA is TGTGCCTGCAGTTTACGAGAGGGGTTAGCCTACGAGCAGTACTTC. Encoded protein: CACSLREGLAYEQYF.

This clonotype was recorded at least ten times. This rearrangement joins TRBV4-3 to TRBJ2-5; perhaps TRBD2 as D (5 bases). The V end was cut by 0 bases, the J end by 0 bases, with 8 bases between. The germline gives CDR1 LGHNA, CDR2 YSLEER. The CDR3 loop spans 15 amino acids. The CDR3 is CASSQDIAHQETQYF. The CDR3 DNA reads TGCGCCAGCAGCCAAGATATAGCGCACCAAGAGACCCAGTACTTC.

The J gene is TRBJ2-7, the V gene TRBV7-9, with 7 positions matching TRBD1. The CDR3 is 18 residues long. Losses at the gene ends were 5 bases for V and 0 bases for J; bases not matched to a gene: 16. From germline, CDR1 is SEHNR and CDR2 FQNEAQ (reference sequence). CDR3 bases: TGTGCCAGCAGCCTAAACCCAGGCGACAGGGAGCACTCCTACGAGCAGTACTTC. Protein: CASSLNPGDREHSYEQYF.